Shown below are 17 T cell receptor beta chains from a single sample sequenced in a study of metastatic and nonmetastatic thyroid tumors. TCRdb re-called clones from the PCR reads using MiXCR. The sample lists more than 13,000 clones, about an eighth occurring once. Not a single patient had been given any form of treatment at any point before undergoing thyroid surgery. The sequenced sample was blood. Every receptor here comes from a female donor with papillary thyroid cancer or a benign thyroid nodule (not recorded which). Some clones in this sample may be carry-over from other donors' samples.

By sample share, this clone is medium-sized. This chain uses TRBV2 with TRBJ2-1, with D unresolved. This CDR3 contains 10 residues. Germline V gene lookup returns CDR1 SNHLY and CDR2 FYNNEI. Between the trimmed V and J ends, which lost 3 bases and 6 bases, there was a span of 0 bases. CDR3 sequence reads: CASSDNEQFF. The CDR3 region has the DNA TGTGCCAGCAGTGACAATGAGCAGTTCTTC. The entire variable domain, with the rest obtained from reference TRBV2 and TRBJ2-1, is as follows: EPEVTQTPSHQVTQMGQEVILRCVPISNHLYFYWYRQILGQKVEFLVSFYNNEISEKSEIFDDQFSVERPDGSNFTLKIRSTKLEDSAMYFCASSDNEQFFGPGTRLTVL.

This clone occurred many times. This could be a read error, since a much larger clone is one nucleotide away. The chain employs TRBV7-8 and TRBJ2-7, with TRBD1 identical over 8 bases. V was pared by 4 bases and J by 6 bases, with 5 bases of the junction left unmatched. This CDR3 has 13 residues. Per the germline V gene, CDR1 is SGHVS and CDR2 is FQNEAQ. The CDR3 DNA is TGTGCCAGCAGCTCTGAGACAGGGGTCGAGCAGTACTTC. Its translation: CASSSETGVEQYF. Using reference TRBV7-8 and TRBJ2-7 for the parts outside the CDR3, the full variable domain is GAGVSQSPRYKVAKRGQDVALRCDPISGHVSLFWYQQALGQGPEFLTYFQNEAQLDKSGLPSDRFFAERPEGSVSTLKIQRTQQEDSAVYLCASSSETGVEQYFGPGTRLTVT.

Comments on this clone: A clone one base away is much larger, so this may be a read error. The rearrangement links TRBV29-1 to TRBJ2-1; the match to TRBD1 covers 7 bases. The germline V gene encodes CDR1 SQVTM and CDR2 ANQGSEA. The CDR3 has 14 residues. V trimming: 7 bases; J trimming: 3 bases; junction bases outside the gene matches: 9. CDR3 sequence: CSAGDRVGYNEQFF. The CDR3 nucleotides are TGCAGCGCCGGAGACAGGGTTGGCTACAATGAGCAGTTCTTC.

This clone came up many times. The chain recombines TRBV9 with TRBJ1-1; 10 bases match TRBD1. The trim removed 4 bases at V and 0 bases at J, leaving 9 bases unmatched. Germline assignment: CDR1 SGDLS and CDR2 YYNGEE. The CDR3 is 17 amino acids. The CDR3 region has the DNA TGTGCCAGCAGCAAGGGACAGGGGCGGGGAATGAACACTGAAGCTTTCTTT. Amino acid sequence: CASSKGQGRGMNTEAFF.

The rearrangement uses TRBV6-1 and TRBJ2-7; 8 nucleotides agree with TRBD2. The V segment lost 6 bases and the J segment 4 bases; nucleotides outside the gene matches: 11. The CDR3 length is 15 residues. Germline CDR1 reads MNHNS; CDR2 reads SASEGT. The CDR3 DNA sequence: TGTGCCAGCAGCAGGGGACTAGATATTTCTTACGAGCAGTACTTC. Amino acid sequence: CASSRGLDISYEQYF.

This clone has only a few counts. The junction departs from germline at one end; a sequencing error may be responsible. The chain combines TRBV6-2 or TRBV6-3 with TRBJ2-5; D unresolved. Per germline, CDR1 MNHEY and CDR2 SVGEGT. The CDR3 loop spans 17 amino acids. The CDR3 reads CACSYGRSSSGQETQYF. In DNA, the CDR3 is TGTGCCTGCAGTTACGGCCGTTCGTCCTCGGGCCAAGAGACCCAGTACTTC.

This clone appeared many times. For the CDR3, the DNA is TGTGCCAGCAGCTTATCCGGGAGACACGAGCAGTACTTC. Translated: CASSLSGRHEQYF. This chain links TRBV7-9 with TRBJ2-7; TRBD2 is a possible D gene (6 bases). The CDR3 runs 13 residues. The germline V gene encodes CDR1 SEHNR and CDR2 FQNEAQ (reference sequence). Trimming stripped 2 bases from V and 5 bases from J, with 10 bases between.

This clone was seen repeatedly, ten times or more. The CDR3 loop is CSGSRRGGNGETQYF. The DNA of the CDR3 is TGCAGCGGTTCGCGACGGGGGGGCAACGGAGAGACCCAGTACTTC. The V call is TRBV29-1, the J call TRBJ2-5, with 8 bases aligning to TRBD2. Per germline, CDR1 SQVTM and CDR2 ANQGSEA. The V and J ends lost 7 bases and 4 bases, in that order; junction bases with no gene match: 14. This CDR3 region has 15 residues.

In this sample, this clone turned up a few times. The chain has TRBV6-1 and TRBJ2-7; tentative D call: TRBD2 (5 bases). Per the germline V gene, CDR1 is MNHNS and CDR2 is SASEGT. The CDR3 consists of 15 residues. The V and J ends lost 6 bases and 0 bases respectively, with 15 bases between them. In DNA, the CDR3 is TGTGCCAGCAGCCCCGTCGGGGTCATCTCCTACGAGCAGTACTTC. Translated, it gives CASSPVGVISYEQYF.

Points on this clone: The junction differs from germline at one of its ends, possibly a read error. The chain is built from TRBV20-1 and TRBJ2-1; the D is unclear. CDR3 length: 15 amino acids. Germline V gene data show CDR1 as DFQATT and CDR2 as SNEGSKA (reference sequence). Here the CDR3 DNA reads TGCAGTGCTATCACTCAAGAGAGCTCCTACAACGAGCAGTTCTTC. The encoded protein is CSAITQESSYNEQFF.

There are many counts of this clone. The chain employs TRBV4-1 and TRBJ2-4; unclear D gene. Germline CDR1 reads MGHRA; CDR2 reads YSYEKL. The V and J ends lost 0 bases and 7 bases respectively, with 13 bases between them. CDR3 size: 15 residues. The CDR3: CASSQEVGIRNIQYF. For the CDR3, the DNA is TGCGCCAGCAGCCAAGAGGTTGGGATTCGGAACATTCAGTACTTC.

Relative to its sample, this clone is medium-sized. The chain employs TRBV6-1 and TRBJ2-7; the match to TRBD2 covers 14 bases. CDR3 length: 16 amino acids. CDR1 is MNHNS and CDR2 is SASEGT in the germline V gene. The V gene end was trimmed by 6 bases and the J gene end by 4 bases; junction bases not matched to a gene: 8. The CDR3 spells CASSQGLAGATYEQYF. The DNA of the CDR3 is TGTGCCAGCAGCCAGGGACTAGCGGGAGCGACGTACGAGCAGTACTTC.

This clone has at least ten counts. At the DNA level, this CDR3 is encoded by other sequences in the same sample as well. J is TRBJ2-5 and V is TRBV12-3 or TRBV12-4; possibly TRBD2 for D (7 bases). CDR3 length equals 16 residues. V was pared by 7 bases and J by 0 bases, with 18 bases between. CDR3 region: CASKAGVGGHQETQYF. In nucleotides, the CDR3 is TGTGCCAGCAAAGCTGGGGTGGGGGGGCACCAAGAGACCCAGTACTTC.

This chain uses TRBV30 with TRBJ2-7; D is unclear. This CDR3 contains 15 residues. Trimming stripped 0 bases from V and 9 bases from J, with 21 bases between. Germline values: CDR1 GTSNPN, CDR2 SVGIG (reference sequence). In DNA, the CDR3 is TGTGCCTGGAGTGTACCGCCTCCTAGTCGTCGCCGGCAGTACTTC. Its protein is CAWSVPPPSRRRQYF.

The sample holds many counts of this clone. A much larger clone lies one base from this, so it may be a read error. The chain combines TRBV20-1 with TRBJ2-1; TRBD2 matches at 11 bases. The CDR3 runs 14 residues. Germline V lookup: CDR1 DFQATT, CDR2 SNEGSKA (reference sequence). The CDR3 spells CGALTSGSVSEQFF. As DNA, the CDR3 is TGCGGTGCGTTAACTAGCGGGAGTGTCAGTGAGCAGTTCTTC.

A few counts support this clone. The CDR3 region is CATSRDPGAGNTIYF. In DNA form, the CDR3 reads TGTGCCACCAGCAGAGATCCGGGTGCAGGAAACACCATATATTTT. The V gene is TRBV15, the J gene TRBJ1-3; D remains ambiguous. Germline V gene data show CDR1 as LNHNV and CDR2 as YYDKDF (reference sequence). With 0 bases removed from V and 4 bases from J, the gap between germline ends came to 10 bases. The CDR3 totals 15 residues.

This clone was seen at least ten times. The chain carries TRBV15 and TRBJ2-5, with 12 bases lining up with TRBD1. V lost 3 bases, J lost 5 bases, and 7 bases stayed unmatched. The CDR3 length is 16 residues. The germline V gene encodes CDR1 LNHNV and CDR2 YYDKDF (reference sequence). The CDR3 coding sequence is TGTGCCACCAGCAGCGGGGACAGGGGGCCGATGGAGACCCAGTACTTC. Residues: CATSSGDRGPMETQYF.